A selection of T cell receptor beta chains follows, all from one sample in a study of T cells in localized non-small cell lung cancer. Measured with immunoSEQ multiplex PCR; TCRdb has only the in-frame clones, and not every one. The sample yields about 83,000 clones, over 75% seen once. Sequences were derived from peripheral blood, sampled before any cancer treatment. These receptors came from a female donor older than 55 with stage I lung adenocarcinoma. Each CDR3 is given with its conserved first and last residue. The D gene is left open where the match is weak. Expanded clones get a size class; other rows say once, few or many, or leave the size out.

abundance,v_gene,j_gene,d_gene,CDR3nt,CDR3aa
.,TRBV6-6,TRBJ1-2,.,TGTGCCAGCAGTTCTCAGGGGAGGTATGGCTACACCTTC,CASSSQGRYGYTF
.,TRBV11-2,TRBJ1-1,.,TGTGCCAGCAGCTCGAACGTGGGGTGGACTGAAGCTTTCTTT,CASSSNVGWTEAFF
.,TRBV14,TRBJ1-2,TRBD1,TGTGCCAGCAGCCGCGGGACAGATTATAACTATGGCTACACCTTC,CASSRGTDYNYGYTF
.,TRBV5-5,TRBJ2-7,TRBD1,TGTGCCAGCAGCCCTAGCCCGGGACAGGGGAGATCCTACGAGCAGTACTTC,CASSPSPGQGRSYEQYF
.,TRBV7-2,TRBJ1-2,.,TGTGCCAGCAGCTTAGGGGGGCAGGGTTACTATGGCTACACCTTC,CASSLGGQGYYGYTF
.,TRBV10-3,TRBJ2-7,TRBD1,TGTGCCTCGACAGGGGATAACTACGAGCAGTACTTC,CASTGDNYEQYF
.,TRBV5-1,TRBJ2-5,TRBD1,TGCGCCAGCTCCCCCGGGACAGCACAAGAGACCCAGTACTTC,CASSPGTAQETQYF
.,TRBV11-1,TRBJ1-2,TRBD1,TGTGCCAGCAGTCTTACGGACAGGGACCCTTATGGCTACACCTTC,CASSLTDRDPYGYTF
.,TRBV9,TRBJ2-5,TRBD2,TGTGCCAGCAGCCTCGGGACTAGCGGGGATCCTCGGGAGACCCAGTACTTC,CASSLGTSGDPRETQYF
.,TRBV28,TRBJ1-1,.,TGTGCCAGCAGTTTTCACAGGCTCTCGCCCAGGGGTGAAGCTTTCTTT,CASSFHRLSPRGEAFF
.,TRBV7-6,TRBJ1-6,TRBD1,TGTGCCAGCAGCCGACAGGGGGGGAATTCACCCCTCCACTTT,CASSRQGGNSPLHF
.,TRBV9,TRBJ2-3,.,TGTGCCAGCAGCCCCCCGACAGATACGCAGTATTTT,CASSPPTDTQYF
few,TRBV7-3,TRBJ1-2,.,TGTGCCAGCTCGGGGGCTTTCGGGGGCTACACCTTC,CASSGAFGGYTF
.,TRBV29-1,TRBJ1-1,.,TGCAGCGTTGACATAGGTTACGGGGACACTGAAGCTTTCTTT,CSVDIGYGDTEAFF
.,TRBV2,TRBJ2-4,TRBD1,TGTGCCAGCAGTGGGGAGGGACAGGGGGTCTTC,CASSGEGQGVF
.,TRBV28,TRBJ1-4,.,TGTGCCAGCAGTCCTCGGGTCGGGACGGAAAAACTGTTTTTT,CASSPRVGTEKLFF
many,TRBV27,TRBJ2-5,TRBD2,TGTGCCAGCAGCCGTAGCGGGACATGGGGAGAGACCCAGTACTTC,CASSRSGTWGETQYF
few,TRBV30,TRBJ1-1,.,TGTGCCTGGAGTGTTGGGGGCGTCACTGAAGCTTTCTTT,CAWSVGGVTEAFF
.,TRBV30,TRBJ1-2,.,TGTGCCTGGAAGGGGGGGAACTTGGGCTACACCTTC,CAWKGGNLGYTF
.,TRBV4-3,TRBJ2-2,.,TGCGCCAGCAGCCAAGATCGGCTAGGAATCGGGGAGCTGTTTTTT,CASSQDRLGIGELFF
.,TRBV6-1,TRBJ1-2,.,TGTGCCAGCAGTGATCCGGACCCTAACTATGGCTACACCTTC,CASSDPDPNYGYTF
few,TRBV29-1,TRBJ1-4,.,TGCAGCGTTGTCGAAGGGCGGTCTAATGAAAAACTGTTTTTT,CSVVEGRSNEKLFF
.,TRBV29-1,TRBJ1-2,.,TGCAGCGTTTTCACAAACAACTTAGACACCTTC,CSVFTNNLDTF
.,TRBV28,TRBJ1-5,.,TGTGCCAGCAGTCAAATTGACAGGCCCCAGCATTTT,CASSQIDRPQHF
.,TRBV7-8,TRBJ2-5,.,TGTGCCAGCAGCCAGGACAGACCGGGGAAGACCCAGTACTTC,CASSQDRPGKTQYF
.,TRBV5-4,TRBJ2-3,TRBD2,TGTGCCAGCAGCACCCGAAGACTAGCAGACACAGATACGCAGTATTTT,CASSTRRLADTDTQYF